Listed here are 15 T cell receptor beta chains from one sample, sequenced in a study of T cells in localized non-small cell lung cancer. TCRdb keeps only in-frame clones here, not all; method: immunoSEQ multiplex PCR. The data show around 96,000 clones, roughly 93% seen once. The sequencing here drew on PBMCs, taken before any cancer treatment. These receptor sequences come from a woman aged 35 to 70 with stage II squamous cell lung carcinoma.

This rearrangement joins TRBV5-1 to TRBJ2-2; tentatively, D is TRBD1 (6 bases). V was trimmed by 7 bases and J by 4 bases, leaving 14 bases between them. The CDR3 loop spans 14 amino acids. Per germline, CDR1 SGHRS and CDR2 YFSETQ. The CDR3 DNA follows: TGCGCCAGCCAGGGGTCCGCGACCACCGGGGAGCTGTTTTTT. Translating gives CASQGSATTGELFF.

The rearrangement joins TRBV6-5 to TRBJ2-1; 9 positions match TRBD2. From germline, CDR1 is MNHEY and CDR2 SVGAGI. The CDR3 length is 15 residues. The V segment lost 7 bases and the J segment 0 bases; nucleotides outside the gene matches: 4. This CDR3 reads CASTPLAGSYNEQFF. In DNA, the CDR3 is TGTGCCAGCACCCCACTAGCGGGCTCCTACAATGAGCAGTTCTTC.

This clone was seen a single time. This chain uses TRBV7-9 with TRBJ1-2; D is unclear. Trimming stripped 1 base from V and 0 bases from J, with 6 bases between. The CDR3 is 14 residues long. The germline CDR1 and CDR2 sequences are SEHNR and FQNEAQ (reference sequence). The CDR3 spells CASSLVHSNYGYTF. The CDR3 DNA is TGTGCCAGCAGCTTAGTCCACTCTAACTATGGCTACACCTTC. The full variable domain, rest sourced from reference TRBV7-9 and TRBJ1-2, is DTGVSQNPRHKITKRGQNVTFRCDPISEHNRLYWYRQTLGQGPEFLTYFQNEAQLEKSRLLSDRFSAERPKGSFSTLEIQRTEQGDSAMYLCASSLVHSNYGYTFGSGTRLTVV.

The V and J genes are TRBV29-1 and TRBJ2-2; D is possibly TRBD1 (6 bases). Germline V CDR1 and CDR2: SQVTM, ANQGSEA. Trimming cost V 0 bases and J 6 bases, with 11 bases left between them. The CDR3 has 14 residues. The CDR3 DNA reads as TGCAGCGTTGAAGACCCACAGGGACCCGGGGAGCTGTTTTTT. Protein: CSVEDPQGPGELFF.

The chain carries TRBV19 and TRBJ1-5; D is possibly TRBD1 (6 bases). V was trimmed by 0 bases and J by 4 bases, leaving 10 bases between them. This CDR3 region has 15 residues. CDR1 is LNHDA and CDR2 is SQIVND in the germline V gene (reference sequence). The CDR3 bases are TGTGCCAGTAGTATAGAACAGGGAAGGAATCAGCCCCAGCATTTT. This sequence encodes CASSIEQGRNQPQHF.

This clone came up a few times. V is TRBV29-1 and J is TRBJ2-2; 7 nucleotides agree with TRBD2. This CDR3 comprises 13 residues. After removal of 1 base from V and 7 bases from J, the junction contained 3 bases not matched to a gene. Germline V gene lookup returns CDR1 SQVTM and CDR2 ANQGSEA. The CDR3 region is CSVEGLAVGELFF. CDR3 in DNA: TGCAGCGTTGAAGGCCTAGCGGTCGGGGAGCTGTTTTTT.

The chain couples TRBV10-3 to TRBJ1-1; TRBD1 agrees at 7 bases. Germline assignment: CDR1 ENHRY and CDR2 SYGVKD. The CDR3 totals 18 residues. The junction had 11 bases not matched to a gene; V was cut back by 0 bases and J by 1 base. As DNA, the CDR3 is TGTGCCATCAGTGAGTCTGGAGGGGGCTCGGGTACGAACACTGAAGCTTTCTTT. This translates into CAISESGGGSGTNTEAFF.

The J gene is TRBJ1-2, the V gene TRBV10-3; possibly TRBD1 for D (6 bases). The V end lost 0 bases, the J end lost 1 base, and 12 bases lay between the germline ends. The CDR3 runs 16 residues. Germline CDR1 is ENHRY and CDR2 is SYGVKD. This CDR3 reads CAISESSYRVNYGYTF. CDR3 in DNA: TGTGCCATCAGTGAGTCGAGCTACAGGGTTAACTATGGCTACACCTTC.

V usage is TRBV20-1 and J usage is TRBJ1-1; a weak D match, TRBD1 (6 bases). Looked up from germline, CDR1 is DFQATT and CDR2 is SNEGSKA (reference sequence). This CDR3 region has 11 residues. The germline V and J ends were trimmed by 3 bases and 8 bases, with 10 bases remaining between them. The CDR3 nucleotides are TGCAGTGCTAGTGGGGGCATGGAAGCTTTCTTT. Amino acids: CSASGGMEAFF.

With respect to this clone: An end of the junction does not agree with germline; a read error may underlie this. This chain joins TRBV7-8 and TRBJ1-1; 10 bases match TRBD1. CDR3 size: 14 residues. Per the germline V gene, CDR1 is SGHVS and CDR2 is FQNEAQ. The CDR3 DNA is TGTGCCAGCAGATTAGGACAGGGGGACACTGAAGCTTTCTTT. Protein product: CASRLGQGDTEAFF.

This rearrangement joins TRBV11-3 to TRBJ2-6; D ambiguous. The germline V gene has CDR1 SGHNT and CDR2 YENEEA. Trimming took off 2 bases at V and 4 bases at J, with 3 bases between the two ends. The CDR3 runs to 13 residues. The CDR3, as DNA: TGTGCCAGCAGCTTATACGGGGCCAACGTCCTGACTTTC. This sequence encodes CASSLYGANVLTF.

This sequence joins TRBV29-1 and TRBJ1-2, with 8 bases aligning to TRBD1. The V gene's germline CDR1 is SQVTM and CDR2 ANQGSEA. The CDR3 extends over 14 amino acids. The V and J ends lost 5 bases and 3 bases, in that order; junction bases with no gene match: 8. The CDR3: CSVRRAGGYYGYTF. Here the CDR3 DNA reads TGCAGCGTTCGGAGGGCAGGGGGCTACTATGGCTACACCTTC.

The gene calls are TRBV14 and TRBJ1-4, with 8 bases fitting TRBD1. In germline, CDR1 is SGHDN, CDR2 FVKESK. The CDR3 runs 19 residues. Trimming at V came to 1 base and at J to 5 bases, leaving 15 bases not matched to a gene. CDR3 loop: CASSQGQRETGVLNEKLFF. In nucleotides, the CDR3 is TGTGCCAGCAGCCAAGGACAGAGAGAGACAGGGGTCCTAAATGAAAAACTGTTTTTT.

This chain's CDR3 is CASSSNSDRAVGYTF. As DNA, the CDR3 is TGTGCCAGCAGCTCCAACTCCGACAGGGCGGTTGGCTACACCTTC. This chain uses TRBV5-4 with TRBJ1-2; TRBD1 matches 7 bases. The germline CDR1 and CDR2 sequences are SGHNT and YYREEE (reference sequence). The ends lost 3 bases at V and 7 bases at J; junction bases unmatched: 12. The CDR3 loop spans 15 amino acids. Looking up the rest from reference TRBV5-4 and TRBJ1-2 gives the full variable domain: ETGVTQSPTHLIKTRGQQVTLRCSSQSGHNTVSWYQQALGQGPQFIFQYYREEENGRGNFPPRFSGLQFPNYSSELNVNALELDDSALYLCASSSNSDRAVGYTFGSGTRLTVV.

This clone was seen only a few times. This rearrangement joins TRBV27 to TRBJ2-3; perhaps D is TRBD1 or TRBD2 (5 bases each). The germline gives CDR1 MNHEY, CDR2 SMNVEV (reference sequence). V gave up 5 bases and J gave up 2 bases, with 17 bases separating them. The CDR3 runs 16 residues. DNA of the CDR3: TGTGCCAGCAGTACGGGACCGCAGAGACCCACAGATACGCAGTATTTT. Translation gives CASSTGPQRPTDTQYF.